A single sample gave rise to the 5 T cell receptor beta chains below, sequenced in a study of blood T cell repertoires in COVID-19. Assay used: immunoSEQ multiplex PCR; TCRdb lists only in-frame clones, some missing. The table lists roughly 220,000 clones, approximately 86% of them singletons. The sample taken for sequencing was peripheral blood. Source of these receptors: a man aged 55 to 70 with acute or convalescent COVID-19.

This clone appeared once. The CDR3 sequence is CASSLWGQGSHTGELFF. In DNA form, the CDR3 reads TGTGCCAGCAGCTTGTGGGGACAGGGCAGTCACACCGGGGAGCTGTTTTTT. The chain is built from TRBV5-8 and TRBJ2-2; 9 nucleotides line up with TRBD1. Trimming took 1 base from V and 3 from J; bases not matched to a gene: 7. Per the germline V gene, CDR1 is SGHTS and CDR2 is YDEGEE. The CDR3 has 17 amino acids.

DNA of the CDR3: TGCGCCAGCAGCCAGGAGGTCGGTGGCCCCGGGGAGCTGTTTTTT. It codes for CASSQEVGGPGELFF. This chain uses TRBV5-1 with TRBJ2-2, with D perhaps matching TRBD2 (5 bases). Germline-derived CDR1 and CDR2 are SGHRS and YFSETQ. The CDR3 spans 15 residues. Between the trimmed V and J ends, which lost 4 bases and 6 bases, there was a span of 16 bases.

A single count supports this clone. CDR3 nucleotide sequence: TGTGCCAGCTCACCACCGGGGCTAGCGGGGGCCAACAAAAACATTCAGTACTTC. It yields the protein CASSPPGLAGANKNIQYF. This chain uses TRBV18 with TRBJ2-4, with 10 positions matching TRBD2. The CDR3 contains 18 residues. CDR1 KGHSH and CDR2 LQKENI come from the germline V gene. J lost 3 bases, V lost 0 bases, and 8 bases had no gene match.

The chain's CDR3 is CASSLWTSQETQYF. DNA for the CDR3: TGTGCCAGCAGCCTATGGACATCCCAAGAGACCCAGTACTTC. The J gene is TRBJ2-5, the V gene TRBV3-1 (or the pseudogene TRBV3-2), with D perhaps TRBD1 (5 bases). Germline-derived CDR1 and CDR2 are LGHDT and YNNKEL (reference sequence). This CDR3 has 14 amino acids. Between the trimmed V and J ends, which lost 4 bases and 1 base, there was a span of 10 bases.

This chain joins TRBV7-8 and TRBJ1-1; TRBD1 aligns across 7 bases. Germline CDR1 and CDR2: SGHVS and FQNEAQ. The V and J ends lost 5 bases and 0 bases, in that order; junction bases with no gene match: 9. The CDR3 sequence is 16 residues long. CDR3 in DNA: TGTGCCAGCAGCCCTCGGACAGGCCTACTGAACACTGAAGCTTTCTTT. Its translation: CASSPRTGLLNTEAFF.